This T cell receptor (beta chain) was sequenced for a study of cytomegalovirus exposure and HLA in healthy donors. Study conclusions and caveats: Solely CMV serostatus was available to characterize immune exposure. A few CMV-associated chains proved CMV antigen-specific in vitro.

A remark on this clone: The antigen is undetermined.

PCR amplification relied on 60 Vbeta primers (plus 13 Jbeta primers). Profiled with immunoSEQ multiplex PCR; TCRdb holds only in-frame clones, not every one. Here the sample spans roughly 150,000 clones, around 72% being singletons. Losses at the gene ends were 0 bases for V and 4 bases for J; bases not matched to a gene: 8. Germline-derived CDR1 and CDR2 are SGHRS and YFSETQ. The CDR3 is 16 amino acids. Input material: PBMCs. The chain carries TRBV5-1 and TRBJ1-2; TRBD1 matches at 8 bases. This TCR was sampled from a man between 35 and 55 years old in good health and CMV-seronegative. The CDR3 DNA follows: TGCGCCAGCAGCTTGGCGCTTACAGGGGGGGCCTATGGCTACACCTTC. Translated, it gives CASSLALTGGAYGYTF.